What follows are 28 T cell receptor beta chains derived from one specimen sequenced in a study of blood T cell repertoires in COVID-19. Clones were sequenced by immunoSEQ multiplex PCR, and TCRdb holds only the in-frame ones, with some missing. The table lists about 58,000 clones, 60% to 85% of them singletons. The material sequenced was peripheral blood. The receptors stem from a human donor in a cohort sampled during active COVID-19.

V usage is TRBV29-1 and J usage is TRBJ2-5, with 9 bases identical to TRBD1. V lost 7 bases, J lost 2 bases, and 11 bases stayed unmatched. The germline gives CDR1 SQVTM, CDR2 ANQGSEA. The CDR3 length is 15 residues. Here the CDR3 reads CSAYPGTGRQETQYF. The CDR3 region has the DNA TGCAGCGCGTACCCCGGGACAGGGAGACAAGAGACCCAGTACTTC.

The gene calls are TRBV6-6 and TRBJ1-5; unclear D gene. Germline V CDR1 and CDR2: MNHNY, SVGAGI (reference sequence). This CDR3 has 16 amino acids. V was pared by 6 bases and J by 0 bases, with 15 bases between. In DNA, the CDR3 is TGTGCCAGCAGCGCAACCAGGACTAATAGCAATCAGCCCCAGCATTTT. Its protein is CASSATRTNSNQPQHF.

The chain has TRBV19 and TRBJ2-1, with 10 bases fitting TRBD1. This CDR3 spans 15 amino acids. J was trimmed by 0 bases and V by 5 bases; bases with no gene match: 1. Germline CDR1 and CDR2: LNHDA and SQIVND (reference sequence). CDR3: CASSGQGDSYNEQFF. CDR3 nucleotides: TGTGCCAGTAGTGGACAGGGGGACTCCTACAATGAGCAGTTCTTC.

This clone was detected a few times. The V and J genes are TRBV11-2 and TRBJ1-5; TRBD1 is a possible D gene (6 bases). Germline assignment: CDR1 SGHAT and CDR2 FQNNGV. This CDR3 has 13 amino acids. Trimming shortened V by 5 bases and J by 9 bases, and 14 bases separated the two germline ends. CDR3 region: CASSPGHQVPQHF. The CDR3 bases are TGTGCCAGCAGCCCGGGACATCAGGTGCCCCAGCATTTT. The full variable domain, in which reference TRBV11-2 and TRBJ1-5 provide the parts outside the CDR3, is EAGVAQSPRYKIIEKRQSVAFWCNPISGHATLYWYQQILGQGPKLLIQFQNNGVVDDSQLPKDRFSAERLKGVDSTLKIQPAKLEDSAVYLCASSPGHQVPQHFGDGTRLSIL.

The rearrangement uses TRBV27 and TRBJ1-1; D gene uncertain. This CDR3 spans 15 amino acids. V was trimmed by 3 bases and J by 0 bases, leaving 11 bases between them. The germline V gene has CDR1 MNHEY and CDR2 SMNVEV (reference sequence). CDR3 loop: CASSLRVPLNTEAFF. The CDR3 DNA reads TGTGCCAGCAGTTTGCGGGTCCCCTTGAACACTGAAGCTTTCTTT.

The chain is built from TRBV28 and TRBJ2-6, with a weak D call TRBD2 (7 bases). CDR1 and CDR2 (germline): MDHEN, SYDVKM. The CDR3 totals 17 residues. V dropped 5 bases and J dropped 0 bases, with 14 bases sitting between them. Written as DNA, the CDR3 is TGTGCCAGCAGTCTAAGGGGGGGCGGCTCTGGGGCCAACGTCCTGACTTTC. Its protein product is CASSLRGGGSGANVLTF.

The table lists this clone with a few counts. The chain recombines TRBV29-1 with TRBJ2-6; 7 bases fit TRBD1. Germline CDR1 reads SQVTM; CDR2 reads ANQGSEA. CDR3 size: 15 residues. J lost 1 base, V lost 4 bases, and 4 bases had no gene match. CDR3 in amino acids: CSVAAQGSGANVLTF. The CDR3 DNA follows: TGCAGCGTTGCGGCACAGGGGTCTGGGGCCAACGTCCTGACTTTC. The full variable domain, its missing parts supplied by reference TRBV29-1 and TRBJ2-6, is SAVISQKPSRDICQRGTSLTIQCQVDSQVTMMFWYRQQPGQSLTLIATANQGSEATYESGFVIDKFPISRPNLTFSTLTVSNMSPEDSSIYLCSVAAQGSGANVLTFGAGSRLTVL.

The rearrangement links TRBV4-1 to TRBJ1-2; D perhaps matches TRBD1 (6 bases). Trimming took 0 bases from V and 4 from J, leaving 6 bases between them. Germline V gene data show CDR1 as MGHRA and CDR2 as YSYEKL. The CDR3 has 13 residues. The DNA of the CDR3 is TGCGCCAGCAGCCAAGAGACAGGCTATGGCTACACCTTC. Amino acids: CASSQETGYGYTF.

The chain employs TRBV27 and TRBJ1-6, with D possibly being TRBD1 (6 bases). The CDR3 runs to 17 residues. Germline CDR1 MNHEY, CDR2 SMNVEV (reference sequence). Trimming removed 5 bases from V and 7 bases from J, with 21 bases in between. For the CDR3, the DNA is TGTGCCAGCAGTCCGATATTGCCCCAGGGGCTGAATTCACCCCTCCACTTT. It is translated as CASSPILPQGLNSPLHF.

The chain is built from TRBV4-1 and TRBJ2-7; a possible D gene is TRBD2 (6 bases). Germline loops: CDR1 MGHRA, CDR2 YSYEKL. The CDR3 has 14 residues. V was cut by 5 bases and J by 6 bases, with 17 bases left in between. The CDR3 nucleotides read TGCGCCAGCAGCGGCGGGACGGGAGACGTCGAGCAGTACTTC. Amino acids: CASSGGTGDVEQYF.

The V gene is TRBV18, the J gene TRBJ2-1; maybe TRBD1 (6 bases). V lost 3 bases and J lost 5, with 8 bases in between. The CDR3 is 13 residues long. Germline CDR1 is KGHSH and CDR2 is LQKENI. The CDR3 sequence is CASSPDRHNEQFF. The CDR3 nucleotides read TGTGCCAGCTCACCGGACAGACACAATGAGCAGTTCTTC.

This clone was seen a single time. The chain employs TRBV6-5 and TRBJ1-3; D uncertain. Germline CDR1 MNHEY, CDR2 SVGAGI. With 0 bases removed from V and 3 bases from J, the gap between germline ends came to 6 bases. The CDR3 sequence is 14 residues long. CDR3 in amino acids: CASSYSRIGNTIYF. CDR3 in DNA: TGTGCCAGCAGTTACTCGAGGATTGGAAACACCATATATTTT.

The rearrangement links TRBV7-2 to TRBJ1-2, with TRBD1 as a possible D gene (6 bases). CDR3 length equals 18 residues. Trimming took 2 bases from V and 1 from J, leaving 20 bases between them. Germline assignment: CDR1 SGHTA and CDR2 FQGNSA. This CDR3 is CASSLSGRGAQFNYGYTF. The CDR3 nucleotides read TGTGCCAGCAGCTTATCCGGCCGGGGGGCCCAATTTAACTATGGCTACACCTTC.

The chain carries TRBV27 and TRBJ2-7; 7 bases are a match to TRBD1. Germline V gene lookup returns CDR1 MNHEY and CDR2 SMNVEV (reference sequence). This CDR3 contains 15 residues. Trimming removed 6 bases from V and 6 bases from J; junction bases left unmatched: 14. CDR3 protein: CASSSLMETGCEQYF. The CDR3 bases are TGTGCCAGCAGCTCATTGATGGAGACAGGGTGCGAGCAGTACTTC.

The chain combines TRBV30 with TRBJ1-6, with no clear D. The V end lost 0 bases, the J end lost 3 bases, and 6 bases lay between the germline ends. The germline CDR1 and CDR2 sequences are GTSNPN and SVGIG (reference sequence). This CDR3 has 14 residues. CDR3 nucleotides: TGTGCCTGGAGTGTCGGGATCTATAATTCACCCCTCCACTTT. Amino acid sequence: CAWSVGIYNSPLHF.

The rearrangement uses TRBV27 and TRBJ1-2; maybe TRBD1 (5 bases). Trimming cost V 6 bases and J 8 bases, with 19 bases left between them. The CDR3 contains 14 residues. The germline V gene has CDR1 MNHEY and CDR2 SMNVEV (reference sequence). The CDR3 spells CASSQSLGALGYTF. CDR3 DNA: TGTGCCAGCAGCCAATCCCTTGGGGCCCTAGGCTACACCTTC.

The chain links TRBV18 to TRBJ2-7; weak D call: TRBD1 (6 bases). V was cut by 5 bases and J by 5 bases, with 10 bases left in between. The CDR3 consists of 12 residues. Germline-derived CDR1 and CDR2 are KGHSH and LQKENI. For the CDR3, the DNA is TGTGCCAGCTCAGAGGGGGTGGACGAGCAGTACTTC. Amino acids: CASSEGVDEQYF.

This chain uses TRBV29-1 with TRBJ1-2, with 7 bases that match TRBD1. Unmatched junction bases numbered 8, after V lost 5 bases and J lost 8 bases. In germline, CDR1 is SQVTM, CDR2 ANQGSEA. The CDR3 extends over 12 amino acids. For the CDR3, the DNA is TGCAGCGTTCCTACAGGGGAGGACGGCTACACCTTC. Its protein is CSVPTGEDGYTF.

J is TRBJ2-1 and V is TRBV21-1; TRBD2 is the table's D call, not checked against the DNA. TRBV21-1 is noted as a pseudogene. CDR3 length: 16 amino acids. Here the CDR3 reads CASSKAATSLYNEQFF. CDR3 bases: TGTGCCAGCAGCAAAGCGGCGACTAGTCTCTACAATGAGCAGTTCTTC.

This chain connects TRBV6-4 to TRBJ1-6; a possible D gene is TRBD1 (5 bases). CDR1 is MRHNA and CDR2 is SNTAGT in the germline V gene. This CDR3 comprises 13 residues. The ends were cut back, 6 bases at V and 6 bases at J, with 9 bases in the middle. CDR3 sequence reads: CASSGQTNSPLHF. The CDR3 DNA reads TGTGCCAGCAGCGGACAAACTAATTCACCCCTCCACTTT.

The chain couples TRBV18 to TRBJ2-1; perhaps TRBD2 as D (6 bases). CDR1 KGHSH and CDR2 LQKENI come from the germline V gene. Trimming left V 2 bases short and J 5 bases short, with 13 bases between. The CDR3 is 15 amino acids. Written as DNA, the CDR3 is TGTGCCAGCTCACCAAAGAGCGGGCCTAACAATGAGCAGTTCTTC. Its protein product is CASSPKSGPNNEQFF. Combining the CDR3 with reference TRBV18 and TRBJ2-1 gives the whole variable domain NAGVMQNPRHLVRRRGQEARLRCSPMKGHSHVYWYRQLPEEGLKFMVYLQKENIIDESGMPKERFSAEFPKEGPSILRIQQVVRGDSAAYFCASSPKSGPNNEQFFGPGTRLTVL.

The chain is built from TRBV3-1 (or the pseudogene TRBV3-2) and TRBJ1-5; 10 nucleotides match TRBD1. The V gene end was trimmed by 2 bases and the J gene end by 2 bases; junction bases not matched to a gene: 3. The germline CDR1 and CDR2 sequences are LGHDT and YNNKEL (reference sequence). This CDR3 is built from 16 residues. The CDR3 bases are TGTGCCAGCAGCCAAACGGGACAGGGGCGCAATCAGCCCCAGCATTTT. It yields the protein CASSQTGQGRNQPQHF.

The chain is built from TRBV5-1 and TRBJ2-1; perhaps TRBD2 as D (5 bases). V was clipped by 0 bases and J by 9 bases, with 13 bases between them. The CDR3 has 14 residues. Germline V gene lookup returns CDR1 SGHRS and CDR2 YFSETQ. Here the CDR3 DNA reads TGCGCCAGCAGCTTGGTGGAGGAGGAGGCTGAGCAGTTCTTC. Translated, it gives CASSLVEEEAEQFF.

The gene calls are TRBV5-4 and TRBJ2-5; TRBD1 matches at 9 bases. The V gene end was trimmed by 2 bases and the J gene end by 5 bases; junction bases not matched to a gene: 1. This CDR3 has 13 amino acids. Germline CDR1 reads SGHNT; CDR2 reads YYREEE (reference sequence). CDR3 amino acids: CASSLGTGETQYF. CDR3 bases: TGTGCCAGCAGCTTAGGGACAGGGGAGACCCAGTACTTC. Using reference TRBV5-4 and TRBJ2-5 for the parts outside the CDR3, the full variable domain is ETGVTQSPTHLIKTRGQQVTLRCSSQSGHNTVSWYQQALGQGPQFIFQYYREEENGRGNFPPRFSGLQFPNYSSELNVNALELDDSALYLCASSLGTGETQYFGPGTRLLVL.

DNA of the CDR3: TGTGCCACGGGACCCTTGGGGGGAAGGGAAGAGACCCAGTACTTC. As protein: CATGPLGGREETQYF. This chain joins TRBV2 and TRBJ2-5; tentatively, D is TRBD2 (6 bases). V lost 10 bases to trimming and J lost 3 bases, with 21 bases between them. Germline V CDR1 and CDR2: SNHLY, FYNNEI. The CDR3 extends over 15 amino acids.

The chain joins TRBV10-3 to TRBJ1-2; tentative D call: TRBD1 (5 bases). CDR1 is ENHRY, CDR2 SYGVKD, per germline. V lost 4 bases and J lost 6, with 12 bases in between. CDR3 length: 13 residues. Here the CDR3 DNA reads TGTGCCATCAGTGGAGGCGGGGGAAATGGCTACACCTTC. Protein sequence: CAISGGGGNGYTF.

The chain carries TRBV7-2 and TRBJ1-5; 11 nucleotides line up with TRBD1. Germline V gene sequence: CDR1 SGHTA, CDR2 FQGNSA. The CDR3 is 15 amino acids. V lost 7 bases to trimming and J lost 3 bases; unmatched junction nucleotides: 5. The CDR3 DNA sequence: TGTGCCAGCACTAGGGACAGGGGGGACAATCAGCCCCAGCATTTT. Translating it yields CASTRDRGDNQPQHF.

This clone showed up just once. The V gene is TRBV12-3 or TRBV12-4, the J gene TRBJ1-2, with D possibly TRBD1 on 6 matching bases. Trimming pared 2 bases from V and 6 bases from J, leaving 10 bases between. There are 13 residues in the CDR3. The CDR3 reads CASSLRGTDGYTF. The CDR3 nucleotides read TGTGCCAGCAGTTTAAGGGGGACGGATGGCTACACCTTC.